The 21 T cell receptor beta chains below come from one sample, sequenced in a study of CXCR3-negative and CXCR3-positive naive CD8 T cells. Carrying UMI labels, the TRB cDNA libraries were prepared through 5' RACE. From its re-call of the 5' RACE reads, TCRdb lists each CDR3 protein once, without DNA. The table for this sample gives tens of thousands of distinct CDR3 sequences. Whole-study results and caveats: More hydrophobic TRB CDR3s were found in CXCR3-positive naive cells than in CXCR3-negative naive cells.

These TCRs are of unknown antigen specificity. Sequenced material: naive CXCR3+ CD8+ T cells from blood. As for subset: CD45RO-CCR7+CD27+CD95- naive CD8+ T cells expressing CXCR3 (TNR3+). Receptor source: a human donor in good health. Some clones in this sample may be carry-over from other donors' samples.

This rearrangement joins TRBV4-1 to TRBJ2-1; the TRBD2 assignment by TCRdb is unverifiable without DNA. CDR1 and CDR2 from the germline V gene are MGHRA and YSYEKL. The CDR3 sequence is 15 residues long. CDR3: CASRYRLTASYEQFF.

The V gene is TRBV12-3 or TRBV12-4, the J gene TRBJ1-1. There are 13 residues in the CDR3. The CDR3: CASSRSVNTEAFF.

The chain has TRBV7-2 and TRBJ2-7; TCRdb names TRBD2, which stays unverified in the absence of DNA. The CDR3 runs 12 residues. Germline-derived CDR1 and CDR2 are SGHTA and FQGNSA. CDR3 in amino acids: CASSLWRGEQYF. The complete variable domain, with remaining parts taken from reference TRBV7-2 and TRBJ2-7, reads GAGVSQSPSNKVTEKGKDVELRCDPISGHTALYWYRQSLGQGLEFLIYFQGNSAPDKSGLPSDRFSAERTGGSVSTLTIQRTQQEDSAVYLCASSLWRGEQYFGPGTRLTVT.

The J gene is TRBJ2-1, the V gene TRBV5-4; absent DNA, TCRdb's TRBD2 call cannot be checked. The CDR3 is 12 residues long. Per germline, CDR1 SGHNT and CDR2 YYREEE (reference sequence). CDR3 loop: CASSGGRPEQFF.

The rearrangement links TRBV28 to TRBJ2-3; checking the TCRdb D call of TRBD1 is not possible without DNA. The CDR3 loop spans 15 amino acids. Germline V gives CDR1 MDHEN, CDR2 SYDVKM. CDR3 residues: CASLTPFSSTDTQYF.

The V call is TRBV6-2 or TRBV6-3, the J call TRBJ1-1; TCRdb's D call, TRBD1, is unchecked because there is no DNA. The CDR3 totals 17 residues. Germline V gives CDR1 MNHEY, CDR2 SVGEGT. CDR3 in amino acids: CASSERGQGVMNTEAFF.

The chain carries TRBV4-1 and TRBJ1-2; no DNA is available, so the TRBD1 call from TCRdb remains unchecked. Germline V gene data show CDR1 as MGHRA and CDR2 as YSYEKL. This CDR3 region has 12 residues. The CDR3 loop is CASRTGNYGYTF.

This chain connects TRBV6-4 to TRBJ2-7; as DNA is missing, the TRBD1 call by TCRdb cannot be tested. Germline loops: CDR1 MRHNA, CDR2 SNTAGT. This CDR3 has 15 residues. CDR3 sequence reads: CASSEGAGSSYEQYF.

The chain is built from TRBV12-3 or TRBV12-4 and TRBJ2-2; as DNA is missing, the TRBD2 call by TCRdb cannot be tested. The CDR3 is 14 residues long. The CDR3 sequence: CASSFSLAAGELFF.

The chain is built from TRBV12-3 or TRBV12-4 and TRBJ2-1; TCRdb returns TRBD1, unconfirmable since there is no DNA. The CDR3 spans 14 residues. CDR3 amino acids: CASRPTGQVNEQFF.

V is TRBV24-1 and J is TRBJ2-2; with no DNA, the TCRdb D assignment of TRBD2 cannot be verified. There are 17 residues in the CDR3. Germline V CDR1 and CDR2: KGHDR, SFDVKD. CDR3 amino acids: CATSDGTSGSDFEELFF.

The CDR3 sequence is CASSAEGPLGKNIQYF. V is TRBV12-3 or TRBV12-4 and J is TRBJ2-4; absent DNA, TCRdb's TRBD2 call cannot be checked. The CDR3 has 16 amino acids.

The V gene is TRBV28, the J gene TRBJ1-5. The CDR3 loop spans 14 amino acids. The germline CDR1 and CDR2 sequences are MDHEN and SYDVKM. CDR3 region: CASSLIDSNQPQHF.

The chain combines TRBV29-1 with TRBJ2-1. Germline lookup yields CDR1 SQVTM and CDR2 ANQGSEA. The CDR3 is made up of 13 amino acids. CDR3: CSVHLLSYNEQFF.

CDR3 protein: CAITGGRQPGANTEAFF. The chain is built from TRBV10-3 and TRBJ1-1. This CDR3 region has 17 residues. Germline values: CDR1 ENHRY, CDR2 SYGVKD.

The gene calls are TRBV6-5 and TRBJ2-2; TCRdb proposes TRBD2, but this gene call is untestable without DNA. CDR1 is MNHEY and CDR2 is SVGAGI in the germline V gene. The CDR3 loop spans 17 amino acids. The CDR3 spells CASSYGTSGSSTGELFF.

The chain employs TRBV11-2 and TRBJ2-1; TCRdb proposes TRBD2, but this gene call is untestable without DNA. The CDR3 length is 18 residues. CDR1 is SGHAT, CDR2 FQNNGV, per germline. This CDR3 reads CASSLGRLAGGPGDEQFF.

The chain employs TRBV12-3 or TRBV12-4 and TRBJ1-2. The CDR3 runs 15 residues. This CDR3 reads CASSFSANSNYGYTF.

The rearrangement links TRBV6-6 to TRBJ1-1. Germline CDR1 MNHNY, CDR2 SVGAGI (reference sequence). This CDR3 has 11 amino acids. CDR3 residues: CASSLATEAFF.

The V and J genes are TRBV28 and TRBJ2-5; the D gene TCRdb calls, TRBD1, cannot be checked with no DNA. This CDR3 has 15 residues. Germline-derived CDR1 and CDR2 are MDHEN and SYDVKM. The CDR3 reads CASSPFTGREETQYF.

The rearrangement joins TRBV28 to TRBJ2-2. Germline assignment: CDR1 MDHEN and CDR2 SYDVKM. The CDR3 consists of 13 residues. This CDR3 is CASSFTRTGELFF.